In its sample, the clone carrying this TCR beta chain was seen a few times. Its cognate antigen is unknown. This specimen comes from a study of post-analysis software for immune sequencing data. Trimming removed 8 bases from V and 2 bases from J, with 13 bases in between. Germline CDR1 is MNHNS and CDR2 is SASEGT. The CDR3 is 13 residues long. TCR beta cDNA libraries included unique molecular identifiers. One entry per CDR3 protein, called by TCRdb with MiXCR from the PCR reads. This sample has around 700,000 distinct CDR3 sequences, with around 60% found just once. Overall study results and limits: Higher frequency in patients than in controls was seen for about five TRBV segments, with TRBV5-6, TRBV5-1 and TRBV20-1 among them.

Input material: blood. The source is a girl aged 2-10 years with multiple sclerosis. This chain uses TRBV6-1 with TRBJ2-7; a weak D match, TRBD1 (7 bases). The CDR3: CASARGEAYEQYF. The CDR3 DNA reads as TGTGCCAGCGCCAGGGGGGAAGCCTACGAGCAGTACTTC.